Listed below are T cell receptor beta chains from one sample, sequenced in a study of cytomegalovirus exposure and HLA in healthy donors. The method was immunoSEQ multiplex PCR; TCRdb's version includes in-frame clones alone and lacks a portion of them. This sample has around 120,000 clones; 60% to 85% occur once, and the top ten carry around 5%. The sample was PBMCs. Receptors originate from a female donor in good health and CMV-seropositive. Each CDR3 is given with its conserved first and last residue. A D gene is named only where the DNA matches it firmly. Not all rows give a size; the values are once, few, many and, for expanded clones, a class.

j_call cdr3_length clone_size d_call v_call cdr3_nt cdr3_aa
TRBJ2-1 16 . . TRBV9 TGTGCCAGCAGCGTAGAACTGCGGTCCCCCTACAATGAGCAGTTCTTC CASSVELRSPYNEQFF
TRBJ2-7 16 . . TRBV28 TGTGCCAGCAGTTCCCCACAAAAACTAGGAAGCTACGAGCAGTACTTC CASSSPQKLGSYEQYF
TRBJ2-5 15 . . TRBV9 TGTGCCAGCAGCGTAGGGACACAGCTCCAAGAGACCCAGTACTTC CASSVGTQLQETQYF
TRBJ2-3 13 . TRBD2 TRBV6-6 TGTGCCACGCGGGGGGGACACACAGATACGCAGTATTTT CATRGGHTDTQYF
TRBJ1-2 13 . . TRBV11-2 TGTGCCAGCAGCTTACCCCCAGGCTATGGCTACACCTTC CASSLPPGYGYTF
TRBJ1-5 16 . . TRBV7-6 TGTGCCAGCAGCTTAGGGCAGGGTATGAGCAATCAGCCCCAGCATTTT CASSLGQGMSNQPQHF
TRBJ1-1 14 few . TRBV6-1 TGTGCCAGCATTGCAGGGTACGCGAACACTGAAGCTTTCTTT CASIAGYANTEAFF
TRBJ1-2 14 . TRBD1 TRBV11-1 TGTGCCAGCAGCCCGGGACAGGGGAACTATGGCTACACCTTC CASSPGQGNYGYTF
TRBJ1-1 15 . TRBD1 TRBV7-9 TGTGCCAGCTCTATCGGACAGGGTACTCGCACTGAAGCTTTCTTT CASSIGQGTRTEAFF
TRBJ1-4 16 . TRBD1 TRBV6-1 TGTGCCAGCAGTGACATTAGACAGGGGGAGGGTGAAAAACTGTTTTTT CASSDIRQGEGEKLFF
TRBJ1-2 14 . . TRBV19 TGTGCCAGTAGTATAGAGAGAGGGAACTATGGCTACACCTTC CASSIERGNYGYTF
TRBJ2-7 15 once TRBD2 TRBV14 TGTGCCAGCAGCCTGCTAGCGGGAGGGAGTTACGAGCAGTACTTC CASSLLAGGSYEQYF
TRBJ2-1 12 . . TRBV6-5 TGTGCCAGCAGTTATTCTAAGGGGGAGCAGTTCTTC CASSYSKGEQFF
TRBJ2-3 16 . TRBD2 TRBV7-7 TGTGCTAGCAGCTTAGCTAGCGGGGGGGCTACAGATACGCAGTATTTT CASSLASGGATDTQYF
TRBJ2-6 15 . . TRBV27 TGTGCCAGCAGTTCCCAGGGGTCCGGGGCCAACGTCCTGACTTTC CASSSQGSGANVLTF
TRBJ2-5 12 few . TRBV30 TGTGCCTGGAACCCCGGAGAAGAGACCCAGTACTTC CAWNPGEETQYF
TRBJ2-7 16 . . TRBV5-1 TGCGCCAGCAGCTTGGAACTAGCTTTGAGCTCCTACGAGCAGTACTTC CASSLELALSSYEQYF
TRBJ1-1 14 once . TRBV7-9 TGTGCCAGCAGCTCGGCTAGGGGGTACACTGAAGCTTTCTTT CASSSARGYTEAFF
TRBJ2-1 15 . . TRBV5-1 TGCGCCAGCAGCTTGGATACAGGTTCCTACAATGAGCAGTTCTTC CASSLDTGSYNEQFF
TRBJ2-7 14 . TRBD1 TRBV2 TGTGCCAGCAGTGGCGGACAGGGGGCCTACGAGCAGTACTTC CASSGGQGAYEQYF